One sample yielded the 17 T cell receptor beta chains listed below, sequenced in a study of OX40 agonist ivuxolimab in advanced cancers. The table came from immunoSEQ multiplex PCR; TCRdb's copy has only in-frame clones and leaves some out. The sample shows tens of thousands of clones, 84% of them seen only once. Sequencing was performed on CD4+ or CD8+ T cells sorted from blood, taken in a trial of the OX40 agonist ivuxolimab. These receptors were taken from an adult with an advanced solid tumor such as melanoma, head and neck, liver or kidney cancer.

This chain links TRBV7-9 with TRBJ1-5; D not certain. The CDR3 spans 17 residues. Germline V gene data show CDR1 as SEHNR and CDR2 as FQNEAQ (reference sequence). Trimming removed 5 bases from V and 0 bases from J, with 17 bases in between. The CDR3 DNA is TGTGCCAGCAGCGCCGGGAGAGGGCCAGATAGCAATCAGCCCCAGCATTTT. Translated, it gives CASSAGRGPDSNQPQHF.

The chain uses TRBV5-1 and TRBJ1-3, with 7 bases lining up with TRBD1. The V segment lost 3 bases and the J segment 1 base; nucleotides outside the gene matches: 4. The CDR3 has 15 amino acids. Germline values: CDR1 SGHRS, CDR2 YFSETQ. CDR3 DNA sequence: TGCGCCAGCAGCTACGGGACAGCATCTGGAAACACCATATATTTT. Translating it yields CASSYGTASGNTIYF.

The genes are TRBV5-6 and TRBJ2-3, with TRBD2 matching 12 bases. This CDR3 has 14 amino acids. Germline V gene sequence: CDR1 SGHDT, CDR2 YYEEEE. V dropped 4 bases and J dropped 5; count of bases not matched to a gene: 2. The CDR3 region has the DNA TGTGCCAGCAGCCGACTAGCGGGGGAAGATACGCAGTATTTT. Translated: CASSRLAGEDTQYF.

This sequence joins TRBV7-2 and TRBJ1-2; TRBD1 is a possible D gene (6 bases). V was shortened by 2 bases and J by 3 bases, with 13 bases between the two germline ends. Germline loops: CDR1 SGHTA, CDR2 FQGNSA. The CDR3 length is 15 residues. CDR3 loop: CASSLHKQGDYGYTF. The CDR3 nucleotides read TGTGCCAGCAGCTTACATAAACAGGGAGACTATGGCTACACCTTC.

The chain joins TRBV7-9 to TRBJ2-7, with D possibly TRBD2 on 6 matching bases. V was trimmed by 3 bases and J by 0 bases, leaving 12 bases between them. The CDR3 covers 15 residues. The V gene's germline CDR1 is SEHNR and CDR2 FQNEAQ (reference sequence). DNA for the CDR3: TGTGCCAGCAGCTTTAGGAGGGACGGCTCCTACGAGCAGTACTTC. Its translation is CASSFRRDGSYEQYF.

This clone was observed a handful of times. The CDR3 protein is CASSRRTTSGSLNTGELFF. The CDR3 nucleotides are TGTGCCAGCAGTCGGCGCACTACTAGCGGGAGCCTCAACACCGGGGAGCTGTTTTTT. The chain couples TRBV28 to TRBJ2-2, with TRBD2 matching over 11 bases. The CDR3 is 19 amino acids. Germline loops: CDR1 MDHEN, CDR2 SYDVKM. The junction had 13 bases not matched to a gene; V was cut back by 5 bases and J by 2 bases.

This chain uses TRBV7-3 with TRBJ2-5; 7 nucleotides line up with TRBD2. Germline loops: CDR1 SGHTA, CDR2 FQGTGA. Trimming cost V 0 bases and J 5 bases; bases outside gene matches: 6. This CDR3 contains 15 residues. The CDR3 coding sequence is TGTGCCAGCAGCTTAACTGGGGGAGGGCACGAGACCCAGTACTTC. Amino acids: CASSLTGGGHETQYF.

The chain employs TRBV13 and TRBJ2-2; 7 positions agree with TRBD1. Germline-derived CDR1 and CDR2 are PRHDT and FYEKMQ (reference sequence). V trimming: 4 bases; J trimming: 1 base; junction bases outside the gene matches: 3. CDR3 size: 15 residues. The CDR3 nucleotides are TGTGCCAGCAGCTCCCGGGACAGGAACACCGGGGAGCTGTTTTTT. Protein sequence: CASSSRDRNTGELFF.

The rearrangement links TRBV28 to TRBJ1-1; D remains ambiguous. Germline CDR1 MDHEN, CDR2 SYDVKM. V was cut by 3 bases and J by 3 bases, with 8 bases left in between. The CDR3 has 13 residues. The CDR3 reads CASSLGSYTEAFF. CDR3 DNA sequence: TGTGCCAGCAGTTTGGGAAGTTACACTGAAGCTTTCTTT.

The V call is TRBV28, the J call TRBJ1-5; no reliable D call. Trimming cost V 10 bases and J 1 base, with 17 bases left between them. The CDR3 consists of 15 residues. CDR1 is MDHEN and CDR2 is SYDVKM in the germline V gene. CDR3 sequence: CATYPRIGSNQPQHF. The CDR3 DNA sequence: TGTGCCACCTACCCAAGAATTGGGAGCAATCAGCCCCAGCATTTT.

The chain joins TRBV5-6 to TRBJ2-7; 10 nucleotides line up with TRBD2. The junction had 9 bases not matched to a gene; V was cut back by 4 bases and J by 2 bases. CDR3 length equals 16 residues. Germline CDR1 is SGHDT and CDR2 is YYEEEE. The CDR3 DNA sequence: TGTGCCAGCAGCGCCGGACTAGCGGAGGAGGCCTACGAGCAGTACTTC. It encodes CASSAGLAEEAYEQYF.

This clone was seen once. This chain links TRBV4-1 with TRBJ1-5, with D possibly being TRBD1 (5 bases). Germline assignment: CDR1 MGHRA and CDR2 YSYEKL. The CDR3 is 16 residues long. Trimming pared 5 bases from V and 3 bases from J, leaving 17 bases between. CDR3 bases: TGCGCCAGCAGCTTTCGCTTAGGCAGGGTCAATCAGCCCCAGCATTTT. Its protein is CASSFRLGRVNQPQHF.

The count of this clone is one. The rearrangement links TRBV6-6 to TRBJ1-5; D not certain. CDR1 and CDR2 from the germline V gene are MNHNY and SVGAGI (reference sequence). V lost 8 bases, J lost 0 bases, and 11 bases lay in between. CDR3 length: 14 amino acids. CDR3 region: CASSRAYSNQPQHF. CDR3 DNA: TGTGCCAGCTCCCGGGCGTATAGCAATCAGCCCCAGCATTTT.

This sequence joins TRBV6-5 and TRBJ1-2; perhaps TRBD1 as D (6 bases). V was pared by 6 bases and J by 4 bases, with 6 bases between. The CDR3 has 11 amino acids. Germline V gene data show CDR1 as MNHEY and CDR2 as SVGAGI. CDR3 protein: CASRGAYGYTF. DNA for the CDR3: TGTGCCAGCAGGGGGGCCTATGGCTACACCTTC.

The V call is TRBV7-8, the J call TRBJ1-4; TRBD1 aligns across 8 bases. This CDR3 has 14 residues. Germline-derived CDR1 and CDR2 are SGHVS and FQNEAQ. V shed 5 bases, J shed 6 bases, and the junction held 5 bases outside the gene matches. DNA for the CDR3: TGTGCCAGCAGCGGAACAGGGGGGTATGAAAAACTGTTTTTT. Translating gives CASSGTGGYEKLFF.

This chain connects TRBV5-4 to TRBJ1-1; TRBD1 matches 7 bases. V dropped 5 bases and J dropped 1; count of bases not matched to a gene: 5. This CDR3 region has 14 residues. Germline CDR1 reads SGHNT; CDR2 reads YYREEE (reference sequence). CDR3 in DNA: TGTGCCAGCAGTCGACAGGGAACGAACACTGAAGCTTTCTTT. This gives the protein CASSRQGTNTEAFF.

The chain is built from TRBV6-6 and TRBJ2-1; D perhaps matches TRBD2 (5 bases). Germline V CDR1 and CDR2: MNHNY, SVGAGI (reference sequence). Trimming removed 8 bases from V and 6 bases from J, with 11 bases in between. This CDR3 has 12 amino acids. Written as DNA, the CDR3 is TGTGCCAGCCTTAGTGAGGGCAATGAGCAGTTCTTC. This encodes CASLSEGNEQFF.